One sample yielded the 22 T cell receptor beta chains listed below, sequenced in a study of T-cell reconstitution after alpha-beta-depleted transplantation in children. Unique molecular identifiers featured in how the TCRbeta library was prepared. TCRdb passed the PCR reads through MiXCR, listing each CDR3 protein once. Of 600,000 to 700,000 distinct CDR3 sequences in the sample, 10% to 15% were seen once. The material sequenced was PBMCs, taken before TCRalphabeta/CD19-depleted stem cell transplant. The origin of the receptors is a girl aged 2-15 years with congenital amegakaryocytic thrombocytopenia, due to receive a stem cell transplant.

This clonotype was seen a few times. This chain uses TRBV7-8 with TRBJ2-3; TRBD1 matches at 7 bases. The CDR3 spans 16 residues. The junction had 12 bases not matched to a gene; V was cut back by 4 bases and J by 5 bases. CDR1 is SGHVS, CDR2 FQNEAQ, per germline. The CDR3 loop is CASSSHRGIIKDTQYF. The DNA of the CDR3 is TGTGCCAGCAGCTCCCACAGGGGAATTATCAAAGATACGCAGTATTTT.

This clonotype has just a few counts. The rearrangement links TRBV27 to TRBJ2-3, with D possibly being TRBD1 or TRBD2 (6 bases each). Germline loops: CDR1 MNHEY, CDR2 SMNVEV (reference sequence). The CDR3 is 16 residues long. V lost 6 bases and J lost 6, with 22 bases in between. The CDR3 spells CASSHLGGTHPDTQYF. The CDR3, as DNA: TGTGCCAGCAGCCACTTAGGCGGGACACACCCCGATACGCAGTATTTT.

This clonotype was seen many times. The chain employs TRBV4-2 and TRBJ2-7, with TRBD2 matching over 13 bases. Unmatched junction bases numbered 7, after V lost 6 bases and J lost 5 bases. The CDR3 is 15 amino acids. Germline V gives CDR1 LGHNA, CDR2 YNFKEQ. CDR3 in DNA: TGTGCCAGCAGGCGTTGGACTAGCGGGAGTCACGAGCAGTACTTC. It specifies CASRRWTSGSHEQYF.

This clonotype was seen only a few times. This rearrangement joins TRBV20-1 to TRBJ2-7; 9 bases line up with TRBD1. This CDR3 spans 15 amino acids. Looked up from germline, CDR1 is DFQATT and CDR2 is SNEGSKA (reference sequence). V was pared by 4 bases and J by 0 bases, with 7 bases of the junction left unmatched. CDR3: CSAKTGQGSSYEQYF. The CDR3 DNA reads as TGCAGTGCTAAGACGGGACAGGGAAGCTCCTACGAGCAGTACTTC.

The chain employs TRBV15 and TRBJ2-2; 7 nucleotides line up with TRBD2. Germline lookup yields CDR1 LNHNV and CDR2 YYDKDF (reference sequence). The junction had 12 bases not matched to a gene; V was cut back by 8 bases and J by 6 bases. The CDR3 is 15 amino acids. In nucleotides, the CDR3 is TGTGCCACCTCCCTCCGAGGGAGGGCGCCCGGGGAGCTGTTTTTT. Amino acids: CATSLRGRAPGELFF.

Ten or more counts support this clonotype. The V and J genes are TRBV20-1 and TRBJ2-7; possibly TRBD2 for D (6 bases). Trimming stripped 3 bases from V and 4 bases from J, with 10 bases between. This CDR3 spans 12 amino acids. Germline values: CDR1 DFQATT, CDR2 SNEGSKA (reference sequence). This chain's CDR3 is CSASRAGYEQYF. Here the CDR3 DNA reads TGCAGTGCTAGTAGGGCGGGATACGAGCAGTACTTC.

This clonotype was observed a handful of times. The rearrangement joins TRBV20-1 to TRBJ2-7; 10 nucleotides line up with TRBD1. Germline-derived CDR1 and CDR2 are DFQATT and SNEGSKA (reference sequence). The junction had 14 bases not matched to a gene; V was cut back by 5 bases and J by 13 bases. CDR3 length: 13 amino acids. DNA of the CDR3: TGCAGTGCTGAAAGCCCCCGGGACAGGGGTAGTTACTTC. Translation: CSAESPRDRGSYF.

Only a few counts were recorded for this clonotype. The junction does not match germline at one end; this may be a read error. V and J are TRBV14 and TRBJ2-5; D remains ambiguous. CDR1 SGHDN and CDR2 FVKESK come from the germline V gene. The CDR3 contains 13 residues. The CDR3 protein is CASSQERVATLDF. The CDR3 bases are TGTGCCAGCAGCCAAGAACGAGTCGCCACGTTAGACTTC. The full variable domain, its missing parts supplied by reference TRBV14 and TRBJ2-5, is EAGVTQFPSHSVIEKGQTVTLRCDPISGHDNLYWYRRVMGKEIKFLLHFVKESKQDESGMPNNRFLAERTGGTYSTLKVQPAELEDSGVYFCASSQERVATLDFGPGTRLLVL.

The chain carries TRBV20-1 and TRBJ2-7; a weak D match, TRBD2 (7 bases). Trimming pared 6 bases from V and 7 bases from J, leaving 19 bases between. CDR1 and CDR2 (germline): DFQATT, SNEGSKA (reference sequence). CDR3 length equals 13 residues. The CDR3 reads CSAPDSGKREQYF. The DNA of the CDR3 is TGCAGTGCCCCGGACAGCGGGAAGAGGGAGCAGTACTTC.

This clonotype was recorded a few times. The chain is built from TRBV9 and TRBJ2-3; D may be TRBD1 (6 bases). Germline V gene lookup returns CDR1 SGDLS and CDR2 YYNGEE. Trimming took off 3 bases at V and 7 bases at J, with 9 bases between the two ends. This CDR3 has 12 residues. The CDR3 region is CASSGQGHTQYF. DNA of the CDR3: TGTGCCAGCAGCGGTCAGGGGCATACGCAGTATTTT. The whole variable domain, filled in from reference TRBV9 and TRBJ2-3, reads DSGVTQTPKHLITATGQRVTLRCSPRSGDLSVYWYQQSLDQGLQFLIQYYNGEERAKGNILERFSAQQFPDLHSELNLSSLELGDSALYFCASSGQGHTQYFGPGTRLTVL.

In its sample, this clonotype was seen once. This sequence joins TRBV5-1 and TRBJ2-2; D uncertain. CDR1 and CDR2 (germline): SGHRS, YFSETQ. The CDR3 loop spans 14 amino acids. Trimming shortened V by 1 base and J by 3 bases, and 7 bases separated the two germline ends. The CDR3 bases are TGCGCCAGCAGCTTGCCAGGAGACACCGGGGAGCTGTTTTTT. It is translated as CASSLPGDTGELFF.

This clonotype was counted ten times or more. V is TRBV15 and J is TRBJ2-1; TRBD1 is a possible D gene (5 bases). CDR1 is LNHNV, CDR2 YYDKDF, per germline (reference sequence). V dropped 3 bases and J dropped 0 bases, with 9 bases sitting between them. This CDR3 has 15 amino acids. The CDR3 region is CATSRETVSYNEQFF. The CDR3 nucleotides read TGTGCCACCAGCAGGGAGACAGTCTCCTACAATGAGCAGTTCTTC. The full variable domain, in which reference TRBV15 and TRBJ2-1 provide the parts outside the CDR3, is DAMVIQNPRYQVTQFGKPVTLSCSQTLNHNVMYWYQQKSSQAPKLLFHYYDKDFNNEADTPDNFQSRRPNTSFCFLDIRSPGLGDTAMYLCATSRETVSYNEQFFGPGTRLTVL.

At least ten counts were recorded for this clonotype. The V and J genes are TRBV10-3 and TRBJ2-3, with D possibly being TRBD1 (5 bases). Per the germline V gene, CDR1 is ENHRY and CDR2 is SYGVKD. V lost 0 bases to trimming and J lost 2 bases, with 15 bases between them. There are 17 residues in the CDR3. CDR3: CAISESPPQEPTDTQYF. The CDR3 nucleotides read TGTGCCATCAGTGAGTCGCCACCACAGGAACCCACAGATACGCAGTATTTT.

The chain is built from TRBV18 and TRBJ2-1; possibly TRBD2 for D (5 bases). V was clipped by 7 bases and J by 0 bases, with 16 bases between them. This CDR3 region has 16 residues. CDR1 is KGHSH, CDR2 LQKENI, per germline. CDR3 sequence reads: CASFRSVLGSYNEQFF. Here the CDR3 DNA reads TGTGCCAGCTTCCGTAGCGTCCTTGGCTCCTACAATGAGCAGTTCTTC.

This chain uses TRBV30 with TRBJ1-2; D is unclear. Germline V gene sequence: CDR1 GTSNPN, CDR2 SVGIG (reference sequence). The CDR3 sequence is 12 residues long. V dropped 2 bases and J dropped 6 bases, with 10 bases sitting between them. The CDR3 is CAWSHGADGYTF. The DNA of the CDR3 is TGTGCCTGGAGTCACGGTGCTGATGGCTACACCTTC.

This clonotype has a count of ten or more. The chain is built from TRBV20-1 and TRBJ2-3; 7 nucleotides align to TRBD1. J gave up 5 bases and V 2 bases, and 4 bases lay outside the gene matches. The CDR3 length is 13 residues. CDR1 is DFQATT and CDR2 is SNEGSKA in the germline V gene (reference sequence). CDR3 coding DNA: TGCAGTGCTAGACTACAGGGGCTAGATACGCAGTATTTT. Protein product: CSARLQGLDTQYF.

The chain is built from TRBV20-1 and TRBJ2-2; 9 positions agree with TRBD2. Trimming at V came to 3 bases and at J to 7 bases, leaving 12 bases not matched to a gene. The CDR3 spans 16 residues. From germline, CDR1 is DFQATT and CDR2 SNEGSKA (reference sequence). As DNA, the CDR3 is TGCAGTGCTAGTGGGTGGCGGGAGGGCCTAAGCGGGGAGCTGTTTTTT. This sequence encodes CSASGWREGLSGELFF.

This CDR3 reads CASSQYDYVADTQYF. Here the CDR3 DNA reads TGTGCCAGCAGCCAATATGACTACGTGGCAGATACGCAGTATTTT. V and J are TRBV3-1 and TRBJ2-3; maybe TRBD2 (5 bases). CDR1 LGHDT and CDR2 YNNKEL come from the germline V gene (reference sequence). V lost 2 bases and J lost 4, with 13 bases in between. This CDR3 contains 15 residues.

This clonotype was seen more than once but under ten times. The chain carries TRBV20-1 and TRBJ1-5; D unresolved. The CDR3 loop spans 14 amino acids. Looked up from germline, CDR1 is DFQATT and CDR2 is SNEGSKA (reference sequence). The V end was cut by 5 bases, the J end by 0 bases, with 11 bases between. The CDR3 is CSAVTHVSNQPQHF. As DNA, the CDR3 is TGCAGTGCTGTCACACACGTTAGCAATCAGCCCCAGCATTTT.

The chain joins TRBV12-3 or TRBV12-4 to TRBJ2-7, with TRBD2 identical over 12 bases. This CDR3 contains 15 residues. V shed 5 bases, J shed 7 bases, and the junction held 9 bases outside the gene matches. CDR3 coding DNA: TGTGCCAGCAGTCTAGGACTAGCGGGGTTGGATGAGCAGTACTTC. This sequence encodes CASSLGLAGLDEQYF.

The chain joins TRBV7-9 to TRBJ2-3; 8 bases fit TRBD2. There are 15 residues in the CDR3. Germline V lookup: CDR1 SEHNR, CDR2 FQNEAQ (reference sequence). Trimming took 5 bases from V and 4 from J; bases not matched to a gene: 8. The DNA of the CDR3 is TGTGCCAGCAGCCACCCCGGGGGGGGTGCAGATACGCAGTATTTT. Protein product: CASSHPGGGADTQYF.

This clonotype came up a few times. The genes are TRBV7-2 and TRBJ1-2; D possibly corresponds to TRBD1 (5 bases). CDR1 and CDR2 (germline): SGHTA, FQGNSA. The CDR3 consists of 12 residues. Trimming took 11 bases from V and 4 from J, leaving 14 bases between them. CDR3 nucleotides: TGTGCCCGACAGCAGCCGGGCTATGGCTACACCTTC. It encodes CARQQPGYGYTF.